These 25 T cell receptor beta chains share one sample of origin, sequenced in a study of blood T cell repertoires in COVID-19. Produced via immunoSEQ multiplex PCR; TCRdb's table is partial and in-frame only. Here the sample spans fewer than 450,000 clones, about nine tenths being singletons. Sequencing was performed on peripheral blood. The receptor set was obtained from a woman between 45 and 65 years old with COVID-19, enrolled during active disease.

V is TRBV5-4 and J is TRBJ2-5, with D tentatively TRBD1 (6 bases). The CDR3 sequence is 14 residues long. The germline V and J ends were trimmed by 1 base and 3 bases, with 10 bases remaining between them. The germline V gene has CDR1 SGHNT and CDR2 YYREEE (reference sequence). This CDR3 is CASSLKHREETQYF. The CDR3, as DNA: TGTGCCAGCAGCTTGAAGCACAGGGAAGAGACCCAGTACTTC. The full variable domain, completed using reference TRBV5-4 and TRBJ2-5, is ETGVTQSPTHLIKTRGQQVTLRCSSQSGHNTVSWYQQALGQGPQFIFQYYREEENGRGNFPPRFSGLQFPNYSSELNVNALELDDSALYLCASSLKHREETQYFGPGTRLLVL.

The gene calls are TRBV10-3 and TRBJ1-2; 7 positions agree with TRBD1. The V segment lost 4 bases and the J segment 8 bases; nucleotides outside the gene matches: 10. Germline assignment: CDR1 ENHRY and CDR2 SYGVKD. This CDR3 has 14 amino acids. This chain's CDR3 is CAISATGQRMGYTF. The CDR3 bases are TGTGCCATCAGTGCGACGGGACAGAGAATGGGCTACACCTTC.

J is TRBJ2-1 and V is TRBV7-9, with 7 nucleotides matching TRBD1. The CDR3 consists of 19 residues. Germline trimming cut 2 bases from V and 0 bases from J; bases unmatched to any gene: 13. CDR1 is SEHNR, CDR2 FQNEAQ, per germline (reference sequence). CDR3 protein: CASSLTTGLSISSYNEQFF. CDR3 sequence (DNA): TGTGCCAGCAGCTTAACGACAGGGCTAAGTATCAGCTCCTACAATGAGCAGTTCTTC.

V and J are TRBV11-2 and TRBJ2-7, with 10 bases fitting TRBD2. The CDR3 totals 14 residues. Losses at the gene ends were 3 bases for V and 3 bases for J; bases not matched to a gene: 2. Germline V gene data show CDR1 as SGHAT and CDR2 as FQNNGV. CDR3 coding DNA: TGTGCCAGCAGCTTTTCTAGCGGGAGCTACGAGCAGTACTTC. As protein: CASSFSSGSYEQYF.

This chain joins TRBV14 and TRBJ2-4, with D possibly TRBD2 on 6 matching bases. The germline CDR1 and CDR2 sequences are SGHDN and FVKESK. CDR3 length: 16 residues. Trimming pared 1 base from V and 5 bases from J, leaving 15 bases between. This chain's CDR3 is CASSQGQGGGQNIQYF. Written as DNA, the CDR3 is TGTGCCAGCAGCCAAGGCCAGGGTGGAGGGCAAAACATTCAGTACTTC.

This chain uses TRBV19 with TRBJ2-7; 7 positions match TRBD1. Trimming removed 4 bases from V and 5 bases from J; junction bases left unmatched: 5. Germline lookup yields CDR1 LNHDA and CDR2 SQIVND (reference sequence). CDR3 length equals 13 residues. CDR3 sequence (DNA): TGTGCCAGTAGTAGTGACAGGGACCACGAGCAGTACTTC. Its translation: CASSSDRDHEQYF.

The V and J genes are TRBV4-2 and TRBJ2-3, with D maybe TRBD2 (6 bases). With 3 bases removed from V and 0 bases from J, the gap between germline ends came to 7 bases. This CDR3 has 14 residues. Germline assignment: CDR1 LGHNA and CDR2 YNFKEQ. The CDR3 loop is CASSHGTSTDTQYF. The CDR3 bases are TGTGCCAGCAGCCACGGGACTAGCACAGATACGCAGTATTTT.

This chain links TRBV25-1 with TRBJ1-2, with TRBD1 identical over 9 bases. Germline CDR1 reads MGHDK; CDR2 reads SYGVNS. This CDR3 has 14 amino acids. The junction had 10 bases not matched to a gene; V was cut back by 6 bases and J by 8 bases. For the CDR3, the DNA is TGTGCCAGCAGCGCCCTCGGGACAGGGTACGGCTACACCTTC. Protein sequence: CASSALGTGYGYTF.

This sequence joins TRBV18 and TRBJ1-3; tentatively, D is TRBD1 (5 bases). Germline CDR1 KGHSH, CDR2 LQKENI. There are 15 residues in the CDR3. Trimming removed 1 base from V and 4 bases from J, with 11 bases in between. The CDR3 DNA is TGTGCCAGCTCACCACTAGGGACTGAAGGAAACACCATATATTTT. The encoded protein is CASSPLGTEGNTIYF. The complete variable domain, with remaining parts taken from reference TRBV18 and TRBJ1-3, reads NAGVMQNPRHLVRRRGQEARLRCSPMKGHSHVYWYRQLPEEGLKFMVYLQKENIIDESGMPKERFSAEFPKEGPSILRIQQVVRGDSAAYFCASSPLGTEGNTIYFGEGSWLTVV.

This clone was detected only once. The chain combines TRBV2 with TRBJ2-7, with a possible D match to TRBD2 (5 bases). V gave up 4 bases and J gave up 4 bases, with 8 bases separating them. Germline-derived CDR1 and CDR2 are SNHLY and FYNNEI. The CDR3 is 12 residues long. The CDR3 DNA reads TGTGCCAGCAGTGTTAGCGCGTACGAGCAGTACTTC. This sequence encodes CASSVSAYEQYF.

The chain uses TRBV12-3 or TRBV12-4 and TRBJ2-7; 7 nucleotides align to TRBD1. Trimming cost V 4 bases and J 11 bases; bases outside gene matches: 8. The CDR3 runs 12 residues. The CDR3 region is CASSYSGQWEYF. The DNA of the CDR3 is TGTGCCAGCAGTTACTCGGGACAGTGGGAGTACTTC.

The genes are TRBV19 and TRBJ1-5, with 8 bases matching TRBD1. The junction had 4 bases not matched to a gene; V was cut back by 6 bases and J by 3 bases. CDR3 length: 14 amino acids. CDR1 and CDR2 from the germline V gene are LNHDA and SQIVND (reference sequence). CDR3 nucleotide sequence: TGTGCCAGTAGCTTTCAGGGGGCCAATCAGCCCCAGCATTTT. Amino acid sequence: CASSFQGANQPQHF.

This chain connects TRBV6-5 to TRBJ1-2, with unresolved D. The CDR3 extends over 13 amino acids. The germline gives CDR1 MNHEY, CDR2 SVGAGI. The V end was cut by 0 bases, the J end by 4 bases, with 6 bases between. The CDR3 DNA reads as TGTGCCAGCAGTTACTCCTTGCGCTATGGCTACACCTTC. The encoded protein is CASSYSLRYGYTF.

This rearrangement joins TRBV7-2 to TRBJ2-5; maybe TRBD2 (5 bases). The CDR3 consists of 13 residues. Germline assignment: CDR1 SGHTA and CDR2 FQGNSA. Between the trimmed V and J ends, which lost 3 bases and 7 bases, there was a span of 12 bases. CDR3 DNA: TGTGCCAGCAGCTTGGCCCGGGGTGGGACCCAGTACTTC. Encoded protein: CASSLARGGTQYF.

The count of this clone is one. This chain links TRBV7-9 with TRBJ2-7; D may be TRBD1 (5 bases). From germline, CDR1 is SEHNR and CDR2 FQNEAQ (reference sequence). V lost 6 bases, J lost 4 bases, and 13 bases lay in between. CDR3 length equals 13 residues. The CDR3 DNA reads as TGTGCCAGCAGGGAAGGACAAACGTACGAGCAGTACTTC. Amino acids: CASREGQTYEQYF.

The V gene is TRBV25-1, the J gene TRBJ2-5; 9 bases are a match to TRBD1. The V segment lost 2 bases and the J segment 5 bases; nucleotides outside the gene matches: 6. This CDR3 has 15 residues. The germline CDR1 and CDR2 sequences are MGHDK and SYGVNS. CDR3: CASSERGTGRETQYF. As DNA, the CDR3 is TGTGCCAGCAGTGAACGGGGGACAGGGAGGGAGACCCAGTACTTC.

Concerning this clone itself: The junction differs from germline at one of its ends, possibly a read error. The chain joins TRBV28 to TRBJ1-2; a possible D gene is TRBD1 (6 bases). Germline lookup yields CDR1 MDHEN and CDR2 SYDVKM. This CDR3 contains 12 residues. The CDR3 DNA reads TGTGCCAGCAGTTTCCAAGCCGGGACACAAGCCTTC. Translating gives CASSFQAGTQAF.

The chain has TRBV11-3 and TRBJ2-1, with a weak D call TRBD2 (6 bases). Trimming shortened V by 3 bases and J by 10 bases, and 13 bases separated the two germline ends. The CDR3 spans 13 residues. Germline assignment: CDR1 SGHNT and CDR2 YENEEA. For the CDR3, the DNA is TGTGCCAGCAGCTTCCGGGACTTGGGGGAGCAGTTCTTC. Translation gives CASSFRDLGEQFF.

The gene calls are TRBV18 and TRBJ2-1, with D possibly TRBD1 on 5 matching bases. Trimming cost V 0 bases and J 10 bases, with 13 bases left between them. The CDR3 covers 14 residues. Germline assignment: CDR1 KGHSH and CDR2 LQKENI. CDR3 DNA sequence: TGTGCCAGCTCACCACCTCCAGGGATATTAGAGCAGTTCTTC. Amino acids: CASSPPPGILEQFF.

The rearrangement links TRBV2 to TRBJ2-5; D might be TRBD2 (5 bases). This CDR3 is built from 14 residues. V lost 3 bases to trimming and J lost 0 bases, with 8 bases between them. CDR1 and CDR2 (germline): SNHLY, FYNNEI. CDR3 protein: CASSDRGYQETQYF. CDR3 bases: TGTGCCAGCAGTGACCGGGGTTACCAAGAGACCCAGTACTTC.

The V gene is TRBV9, the J gene TRBJ2-1; perhaps TRBD2 as D (5 bases). The ends were cut back, 1 base at V and 2 bases at J, with 10 bases in the middle. The CDR3 loop spans 15 amino acids. Germline CDR1 reads SGDLS; CDR2 reads YYNGEE. Here the CDR3 DNA reads TGTGCCAGCAGCGTATCAGGACTTACCTACAATGAGCAGTTCTTC. It specifies CASSVSGLTYNEQFF. Supplemented by reference TRBV9 and TRBJ2-1, the full variable domain reads DSGVTQTPKHLITATGQRVTLRCSPRSGDLSVYWYQQSLDQGLQFLIQYYNGEERAKGNILERFSAQQFPDLHSELNLSSLELGDSALYFCASSVSGLTYNEQFFGPGTRLTVL.

This CDR3 is CASSPRLAGEETQYF. The CDR3 coding sequence is TGTGCCAGCAGCCCCCGACTAGCGGGAGAAGAGACCCAGTACTTC. The chain links TRBV27 to TRBJ2-5; TRBD2 matches at 12 bases. CDR3 length equals 15 residues. Germline V gene sequence: CDR1 MNHEY, CDR2 SMNVEV (reference sequence). The ends lost 6 bases at V and 3 bases at J; junction bases unmatched: 5.

The chain joins TRBV18 to TRBJ1-5; 7 nucleotides match TRBD1. Trimming cost V 3 bases and J 8 bases; bases outside gene matches: 10. The CDR3 length is 15 residues. Germline V gene data show CDR1 as KGHSH and CDR2 as LQKENI. In DNA form, the CDR3 reads TGTGCCAGCTCACCCTCCTCAGGGGGAGAGAAGCCCCAGCATTTT. It codes for CASSPSSGGEKPQHF.

The J gene is TRBJ1-1, the V gene TRBV19; TRBD1 is a possible D gene (5 bases). The CDR3 runs to 13 residues. The ends were cut back, 7 bases at V and 8 bases at J, with 17 bases in the middle. Germline assignment: CDR1 LNHDA and CDR2 SQIVND (reference sequence). The CDR3 bases are TGTGCCAGTATTAGATCCCTGGCAGGGGAAGCTTTCTTT. It translates to CASIRSLAGEAFF.

CDR3 bases: TGTGCAAGTCGCGAACCCCATTGCGAGTTCCCGCGGGATGAGCAGTTCTTC. This translates into CASREPHCEFPRDEQFF. The chain joins TRBV12-2 to TRBJ2-1; the table's D call, TRBD2, has no DNA check behind it. TRBV12-2 is tagged as a pseudogene. The length of the CDR3 is 17 residues.